The clone carrying this T cell receptor beta chain was recorded a few times. These data belong to a study of CD8 T cells in ankylosing spondylitis. TCRdb itself ran the 5' RACE reads through MiXCR, one entry per CDR3 protein. The table has hundreds of thousands of distinct CDR3 sequences, around 20% seen once. The CDR3 extends over 14 amino acids. The V end was cut by 3 bases, the J end by 1 base, with 8 bases between. The germline V gene encodes CDR1 SGHRS and CDR2 YFSETQ. What was sequenced was blood, either unsorted or a sorted T cell fraction (not recorded which). This TCR derives from a male donor with ankylosing spondylitis or in good health (not recorded which). The rearrangement uses TRBV5-1 and TRBJ2-1, with D unclear. The CDR3 bases are TGCGCCAGCAGCTATGAAAGTTCCTACAATGAGCAGTTCTTC. Its protein product is CASSYESSYNEQFF.